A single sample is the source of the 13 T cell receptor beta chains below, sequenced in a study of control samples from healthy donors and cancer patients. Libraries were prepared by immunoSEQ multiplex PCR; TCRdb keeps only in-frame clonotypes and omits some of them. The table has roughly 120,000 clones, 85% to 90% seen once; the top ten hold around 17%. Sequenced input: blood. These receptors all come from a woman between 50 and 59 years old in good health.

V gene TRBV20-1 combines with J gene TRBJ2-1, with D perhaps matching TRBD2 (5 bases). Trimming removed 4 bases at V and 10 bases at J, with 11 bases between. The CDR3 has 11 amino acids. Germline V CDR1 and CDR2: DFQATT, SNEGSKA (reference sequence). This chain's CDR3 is CSATGVQEQFF. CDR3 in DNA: TGCAGTGCTACCGGGGTGCAAGAGCAGTTCTTC.

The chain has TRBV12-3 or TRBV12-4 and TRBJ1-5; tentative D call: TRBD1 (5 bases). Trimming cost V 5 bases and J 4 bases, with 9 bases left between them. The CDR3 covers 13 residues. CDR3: CASSQQVNQPQHF. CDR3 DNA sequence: TGTGCCAGCAGTCAACAGGTAAATCAGCCCCAGCATTTT.

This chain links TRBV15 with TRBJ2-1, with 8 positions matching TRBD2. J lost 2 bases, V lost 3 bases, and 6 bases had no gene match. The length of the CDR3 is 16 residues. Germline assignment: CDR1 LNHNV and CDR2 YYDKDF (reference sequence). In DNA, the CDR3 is TGTGCCACCAGCAGTGCTACTAGCGGCCCCTACAATGAGCAGTTCTTC. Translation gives CATSSATSGPYNEQFF.

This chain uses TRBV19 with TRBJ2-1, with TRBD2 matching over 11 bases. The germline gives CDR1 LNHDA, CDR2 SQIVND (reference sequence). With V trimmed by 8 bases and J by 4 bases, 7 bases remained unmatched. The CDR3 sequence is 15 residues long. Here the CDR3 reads CASLAGGGEYNEQFF. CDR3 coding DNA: TGTGCCAGTCTAGCGGGGGGAGGGGAGTACAATGAGCAGTTCTTC.

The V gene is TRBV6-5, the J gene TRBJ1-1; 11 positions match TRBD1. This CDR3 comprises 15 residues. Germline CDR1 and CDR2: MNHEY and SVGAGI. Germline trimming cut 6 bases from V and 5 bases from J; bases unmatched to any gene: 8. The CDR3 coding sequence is TGTGCCAGCAGACGGGACAGGGGGGTTTATACTGAAGCTTTCTTT. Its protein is CASRRDRGVYTEAFF.

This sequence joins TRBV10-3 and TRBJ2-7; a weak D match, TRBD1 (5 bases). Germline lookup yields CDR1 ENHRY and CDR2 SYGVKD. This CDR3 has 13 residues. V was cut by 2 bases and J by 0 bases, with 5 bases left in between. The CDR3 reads CAISEGHSYEQYV. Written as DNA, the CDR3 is TGTGCCATCAGTGAGGGACACTCCTACGAGCAGTACGTC.

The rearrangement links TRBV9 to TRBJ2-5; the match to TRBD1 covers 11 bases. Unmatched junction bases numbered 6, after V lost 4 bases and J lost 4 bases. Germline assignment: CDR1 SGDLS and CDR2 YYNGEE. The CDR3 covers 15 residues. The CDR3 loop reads CASSLAGTGGETQYF. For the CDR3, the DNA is TGTGCCAGCAGCCTCGCCGGGACAGGGGGAGAGACCCAGTACTTC.

CDR3 nucleotides: TGTGCCAGCAGCTCCAGTTCTGGAAACACCATATATTTT. Amino acid sequence: CASSSSSGNTIYF. V usage is TRBV11-3 and J usage is TRBJ1-3; D is undetermined. Germline values: CDR1 SGHNT, CDR2 YENEEA. CDR3 length: 13 amino acids. V dropped 4 bases and J dropped 1 base, with 5 bases sitting between them.

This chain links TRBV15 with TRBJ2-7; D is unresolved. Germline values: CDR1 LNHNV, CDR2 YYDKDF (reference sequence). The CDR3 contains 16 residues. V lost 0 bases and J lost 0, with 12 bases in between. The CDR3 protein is CATSRDVEETSYEQYV. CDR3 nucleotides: TGTGCCACCAGCAGAGATGTGGAAGAAACCTCCTACGAGCAGTACGTC.

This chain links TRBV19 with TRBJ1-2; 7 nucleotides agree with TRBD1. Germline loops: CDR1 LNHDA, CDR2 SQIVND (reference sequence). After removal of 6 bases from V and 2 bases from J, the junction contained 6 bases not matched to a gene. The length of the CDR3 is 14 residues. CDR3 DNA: TGTGCCAGTAGCGTGGGACAGACGAACTATGGCTACACCTTC. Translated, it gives CASSVGQTNYGYTF.

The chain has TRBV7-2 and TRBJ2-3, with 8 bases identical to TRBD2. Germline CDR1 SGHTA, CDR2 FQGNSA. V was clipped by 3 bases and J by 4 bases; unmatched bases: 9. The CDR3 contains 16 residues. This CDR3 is CASSFLAGGTADTQYF. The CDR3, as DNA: TGTGCCAGCAGCTTTCTCGCGGGAGGTACGGCAGATACGCAGTATTTT.

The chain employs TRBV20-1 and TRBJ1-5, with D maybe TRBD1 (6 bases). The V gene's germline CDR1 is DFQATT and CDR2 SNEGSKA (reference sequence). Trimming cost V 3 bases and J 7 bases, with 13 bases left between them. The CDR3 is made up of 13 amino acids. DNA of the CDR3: TGCAGTGCTAGTAACAGGGATGAACAGCCCCAGCATTTT. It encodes CSASNRDEQPQHF.

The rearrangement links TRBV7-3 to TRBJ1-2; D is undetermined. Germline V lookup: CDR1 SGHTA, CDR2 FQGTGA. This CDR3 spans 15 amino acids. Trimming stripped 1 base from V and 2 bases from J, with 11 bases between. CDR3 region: CASSLSGIGNYGYTF. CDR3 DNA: TGTGCCAGCAGCTTAAGTGGAATAGGGAACTATGGCTACACCTTC.